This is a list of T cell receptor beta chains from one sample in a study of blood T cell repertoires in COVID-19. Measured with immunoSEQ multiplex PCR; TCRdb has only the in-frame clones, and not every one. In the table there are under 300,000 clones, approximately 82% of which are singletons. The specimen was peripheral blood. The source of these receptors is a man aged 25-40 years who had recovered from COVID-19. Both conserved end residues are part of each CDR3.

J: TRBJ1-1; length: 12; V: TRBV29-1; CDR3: CSVPGASTEAFF
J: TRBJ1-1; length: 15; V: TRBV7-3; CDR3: CASSLTTGGHTEAFF
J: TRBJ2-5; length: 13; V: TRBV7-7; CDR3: CASSPFEGNTQYF
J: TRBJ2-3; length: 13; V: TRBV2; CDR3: CASSMGATDTQYF
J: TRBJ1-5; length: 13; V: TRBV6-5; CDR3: CASRGDANQPQHF
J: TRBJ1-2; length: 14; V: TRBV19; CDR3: CASRRGGDLDGYTF
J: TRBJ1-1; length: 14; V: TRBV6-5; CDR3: CASSFGGTNTEAFF
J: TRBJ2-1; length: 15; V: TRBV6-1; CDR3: CASSESGGVNNEQFF
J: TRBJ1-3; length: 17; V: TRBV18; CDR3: CASSPGGGIAAGNTIYF
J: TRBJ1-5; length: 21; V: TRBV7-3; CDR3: CASSLTFGRGQIRGGNQPQHF
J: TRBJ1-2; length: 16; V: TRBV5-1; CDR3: CASSFSGSSTNYGYTF
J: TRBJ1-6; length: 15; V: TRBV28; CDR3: CASRGQFSYNSPLHF
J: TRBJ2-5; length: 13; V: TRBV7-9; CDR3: CASRPGPKETQYF
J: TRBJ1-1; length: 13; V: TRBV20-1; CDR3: CSASRSRSTEAFF
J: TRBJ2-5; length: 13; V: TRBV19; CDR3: CASRSADQETQYF
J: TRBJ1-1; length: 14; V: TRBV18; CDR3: CASSPKTGNTEAFF
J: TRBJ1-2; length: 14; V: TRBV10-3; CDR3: CAIMGHPRGSGYTF
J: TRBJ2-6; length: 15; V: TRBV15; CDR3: CATSRISSGANVLTF
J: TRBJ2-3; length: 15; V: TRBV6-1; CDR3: CASSEERGGTDTQYF
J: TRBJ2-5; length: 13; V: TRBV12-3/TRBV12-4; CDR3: CASMTSVEETQYF
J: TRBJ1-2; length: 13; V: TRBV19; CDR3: CASSIAQIYGYTF
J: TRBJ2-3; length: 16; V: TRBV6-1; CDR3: CASSELSGGAPDTQYF
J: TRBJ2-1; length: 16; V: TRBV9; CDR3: CASSGDRDRSYNEQFF
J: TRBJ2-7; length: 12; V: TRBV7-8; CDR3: CASSRQGYEQYF
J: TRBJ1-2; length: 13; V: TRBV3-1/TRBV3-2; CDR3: CASSRDRAGGYTF
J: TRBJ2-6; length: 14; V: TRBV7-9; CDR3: CASSPGAGANVLTF
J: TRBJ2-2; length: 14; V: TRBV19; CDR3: CASSLGQNTGELFF
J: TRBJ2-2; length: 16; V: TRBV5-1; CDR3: CASSLGGTVTPGELFF
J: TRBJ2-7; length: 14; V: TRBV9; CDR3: CASSVYRRLYEQYF
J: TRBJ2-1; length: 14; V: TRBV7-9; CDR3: CASSLGSGGNEQFF
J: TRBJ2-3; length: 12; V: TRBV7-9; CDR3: CASSPDTVTQYF
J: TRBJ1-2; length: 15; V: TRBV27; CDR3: CASSFLGQGASGYTF
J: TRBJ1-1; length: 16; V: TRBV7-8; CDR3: CASSRRTGQLNTEAFF
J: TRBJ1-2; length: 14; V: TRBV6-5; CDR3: CASSGTGRWNGYTF
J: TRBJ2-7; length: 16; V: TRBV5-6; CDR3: CASSSTAQGTPYEQYF
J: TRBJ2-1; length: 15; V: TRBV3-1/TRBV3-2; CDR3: CASSQDRESYNEQFF
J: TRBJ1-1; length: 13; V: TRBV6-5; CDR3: CASTGQANTEAFF
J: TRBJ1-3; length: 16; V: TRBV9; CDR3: CASSVTYRGRADTIYF
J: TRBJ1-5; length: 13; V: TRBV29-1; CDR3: CSVDRGRHQPQHF
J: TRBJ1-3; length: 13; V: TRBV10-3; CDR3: CAVTQGSGNTIYF
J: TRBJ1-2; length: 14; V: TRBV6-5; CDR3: CASTILGEGRGYTF
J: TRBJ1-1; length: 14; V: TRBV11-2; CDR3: CASSSTPRGTEAFF
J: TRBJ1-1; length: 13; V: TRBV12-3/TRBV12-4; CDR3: CASSYTQNTEAFF
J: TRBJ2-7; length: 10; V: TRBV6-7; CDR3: CATDTYEQYF
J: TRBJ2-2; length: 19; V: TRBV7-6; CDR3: CASSLARGASVSGTGELFF
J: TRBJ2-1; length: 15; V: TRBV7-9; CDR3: CASSNVAGVSNEQFF
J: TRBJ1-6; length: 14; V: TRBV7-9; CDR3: CASSLSQGNSPLHF
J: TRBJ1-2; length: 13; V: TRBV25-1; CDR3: CASSEFAGYGYTF
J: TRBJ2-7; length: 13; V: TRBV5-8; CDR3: CASSFDRSYEQYF
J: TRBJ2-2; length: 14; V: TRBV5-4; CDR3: CASSPKQGVGELFF
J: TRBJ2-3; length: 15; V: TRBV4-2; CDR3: CASSQGRGPSDTQYF
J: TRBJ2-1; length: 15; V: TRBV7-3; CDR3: CASSFGLAGRDEQFF
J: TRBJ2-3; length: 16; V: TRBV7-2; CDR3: CASSLAAGGSTDTQYF
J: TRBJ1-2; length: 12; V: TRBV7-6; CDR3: CASSVTGDGYTF